The 26 T cell receptor beta chains below all came from one sample that was sequenced in a study of blood T cell repertoires in COVID-19. The assay was immunoSEQ multiplex PCR, and TCRdb's table has in-frame clones only and misses some. The table includes around 260,000 clones, about 85% detected once. Input material: peripheral blood. These receptor sequences come from a man in his 60s who had recovered from COVID-19.

This sequence joins TRBV3-1 (or the pseudogene TRBV3-2) and TRBJ1-2, with D unresolved. The CDR3 has 16 residues. Trimming left V 4 bases short and J 5 bases short, with 20 bases between. Germline V gene sequence: CDR1 LGHDT, CDR2 YNNKEL (reference sequence). CDR3 nucleotides: TGTGCCAGCAGCCCGGACCTCGGGAGGGCGGGGTATGGCTACACCTTC. Translated: CASSPDLGRAGYGYTF.

The J gene is TRBJ1-4, the V gene TRBV7-2; D possibly corresponds to TRBD1 (6 bases). The CDR3 loop spans 17 amino acids. With 2 bases removed from V and 5 bases from J, the gap between germline ends came to 18 bases. The germline V gene encodes CDR1 SGHTA and CDR2 FQGNSA. The CDR3 loop reads CASSLYLAGGKNEKLFF. CDR3 sequence (DNA): TGTGCCAGCAGCTTATATTTGGCGGGGGGCAAAAATGAAAAACTGTTTTTT.

The chain carries TRBV9 and TRBJ1-6, with 10 bases matching TRBD1. Germline CDR1 and CDR2: SGDLS and YYNGEE. The CDR3 extends over 17 amino acids. Trimming cost V 3 bases and J 6 bases; bases outside gene matches: 9. The CDR3 region is CASSATPRTGGNSPLHF. Here the CDR3 DNA reads TGTGCCAGCAGCGCCACGCCAAGGACAGGGGGTAATTCACCCCTCCACTTT.

The chain recombines TRBV21-1 with TRBJ2-5; the DNA was not used to check the table's D call, TRBD2. TRBV21-1 is described as a pseudogene. The CDR3 loop spans 16 amino acids. The CDR3 DNA follows: TGTGCCAGCAGCACAAGTATTCGGGGGGCGGAAGAGACCCAGTACTTC. Its protein is CASSTSIRGAEETQYF.

This clone was counted a few times. The J gene is TRBJ1-2, the V gene TRBV6-6; 8 bases line up with TRBD1. CDR1 and CDR2 from the germline V gene are MNHNY and SVGAGI (reference sequence). The CDR3 runs 15 residues. V gave up 7 bases and J gave up 2 bases; unmatched junction bases: 9. CDR3: CASTTWTGRNYGYTF. The CDR3 nucleotides read TGTGCCAGCACAACATGGACAGGGAGGAACTATGGCTACACCTTC.

The chain employs TRBV25-1 and TRBJ2-5; tentative D call: TRBD2 (7 bases). Germline values: CDR1 MGHDK, CDR2 SYGVNS. The CDR3 contains 14 residues. V was clipped by 3 bases and J by 5 bases, with 13 bases between them. CDR3 nucleotide sequence: TGTGCCAGCAGTGACACAGGGAGGGTGGAGACCCAGTACTTC. Translating gives CASSDTGRVETQYF.

The chain joins TRBV7-9 to TRBJ2-1, with D tentatively TRBD2 (7 bases). This CDR3 comprises 13 residues. Germline CDR1 reads SEHNR; CDR2 reads FQNEAQ (reference sequence). Trimming pared 5 bases from V and 10 bases from J, leaving 15 bases between. CDR3 protein: CASSAPWGGEQFF. The DNA for the CDR3 is TGTGCCAGCAGCGCGCCTTGGGGGGGCGAGCAGTTCTTC. Together with reference TRBV7-9 and TRBJ2-1, the CDR3 gives the full variable domain: DTGVSQNPRHKITKRGQNVTFRCDPISEHNRLYWYRQTLGQGPEFLTYFQNEAQLEKSRLLSDRFSAERPKGSFSTLEIQRTEQGDSAMYLCASSAPWGGEQFFGPGTRLTVL.

V usage is TRBV9 and J usage is TRBJ1-4; perhaps TRBD1 as D (5 bases). Between the trimmed V and J ends, which lost 6 bases and 3 bases, there was a span of 12 bases. This CDR3 has 14 residues. Per the germline V gene, CDR1 is SGDLS and CDR2 is YYNGEE. The CDR3 is CASKGNGANEKLFF. CDR3 DNA: TGTGCCAGCAAGGGGAACGGTGCTAATGAAAAACTGTTTTTT.

The chain joins TRBV5-4 to TRBJ1-5, with D possibly TRBD1 on 5 matching bases. V gave up 0 bases and J gave up 4 bases, with 5 bases separating them. Per the germline V gene, CDR1 is SGHNT and CDR2 is YYREEE (reference sequence). This CDR3 contains 13 residues. Here the CDR3 DNA reads TGTGCCAGCAGCTTGGACAGGAATCAGCCCCAGCATTTT. Amino acid sequence: CASSLDRNQPQHF.

The rearrangement uses TRBV3-1 (or the pseudogene TRBV3-2) and TRBJ2-1; D unclear. The CDR3 loop spans 13 amino acids. Germline V lookup: CDR1 LGHDT, CDR2 YNNKEL (reference sequence). V shed 1 base and J shed 6 bases, with 7 bases lying between them. CDR3 sequence reads: CASSQVERNEQFF. In DNA, the CDR3 is TGTGCCAGCAGCCAAGTAGAGCGCAATGAGCAGTTCTTC.

The rearrangement uses TRBV7-9 and TRBJ2-6, with D possibly being TRBD2 (6 bases). V lost 5 bases and J 1 base, leaving 12 bases between the germline ends. CDR3 length equals 16 residues. Per the germline V gene, CDR1 is SEHNR and CDR2 is FQNEAQ (reference sequence). In DNA, the CDR3 is TGTGCCAGCAGCGAGGAGGGGTTGTCTGGGGCCAACGTCCTGACTTTC. Translated, it gives CASSEEGLSGANVLTF. Drawing the rest from reference TRBV7-9 and TRBJ2-6, the complete variable domain is DTGVSQNPRHKITKRGQNVTFRCDPISEHNRLYWYRQTLGQGPEFLTYFQNEAQLEKSRLLSDRFSAERPKGSFSTLEIQRTEQGDSAMYLCASSEEGLSGANVLTFGAGSRLTVL.

The genes are TRBV4-2 and TRBJ2-3, with 8 nucleotides matching TRBD2. V trimming: 0 bases; J trimming: 4 bases; junction bases outside the gene matches: 9. This CDR3 is built from 17 residues. Per the germline V gene, CDR1 is LGHNA and CDR2 is YNFKEQ. CDR3 in DNA: TGTGCCAGCAGCCAAGAGACCCCGGGGGGGGGTGCAGATACGCAGTATTTT. Encoded protein: CASSQETPGGGADTQYF.

This chain connects TRBV9 to TRBJ2-5; 7 nucleotides match TRBD2. Trimming removed 6 bases from V and 3 bases from J; junction bases left unmatched: 11. Germline CDR1 is SGDLS and CDR2 is YYNGEE. This CDR3 has 15 residues. For the CDR3, the DNA is TGTGCCAGCAACCCGGGACTACGGAATGAAGAGACCCAGTACTTC. Protein product: CASNPGLRNEETQYF.

V usage is TRBV19 and J usage is TRBJ2-3; 11 bases align to TRBD2. CDR3 length equals 15 residues. Germline loops: CDR1 LNHDA, CDR2 SQIVND (reference sequence). V gave up 3 bases and J gave up 6 bases; unmatched junction bases: 5. CDR3 loop: CASSMSSGGVDTQYF. DNA for the CDR3: TGTGCCAGTAGTATGAGTAGCGGGGGGGTCGATACGCAGTATTTT. The variable domain in full, with the rest retrieved from reference TRBV19 and TRBJ2-3, is DGGITQSPKYLFRKEGQNVTLSCEQNLNHDAMYWYRQDPGQGLRLIYYSQIVNDFQKGDIAEGYSVSREKKESFPLTVTSAQKNPTAFYLCASSMSSGGVDTQYFGPGTRLTVL.

The rearrangement links TRBV18 to TRBJ1-2; the match to TRBD1 covers 8 bases. In germline, CDR1 is KGHSH, CDR2 LQKENI. Trimming cost V 3 bases and J 4 bases; bases outside gene matches: 7. The CDR3 is 15 residues long. The CDR3 is CASSPGQAVGYGYTF. The CDR3 DNA reads TGTGCCAGCTCACCGGGACAGGCCGTTGGCTATGGCTACACCTTC.

The chain uses TRBV7-9 and TRBJ2-3; 10 bases are a match to TRBD2. J lost 5 bases, V lost 1 base, and 9 bases had no gene match. Germline CDR1 SEHNR, CDR2 FQNEAQ (reference sequence). The CDR3 sequence is 17 residues long. CDR3 sequence reads: CASSLDSGGAFIDTQYF. The CDR3 nucleotides read TGTGCCAGCAGCTTAGACAGCGGGGGGGCGTTCATAGATACGCAGTATTTT. Supplemented by reference TRBV7-9 and TRBJ2-3, the full variable domain reads DTGVSQNPRHKITKRGQNVTFRCDPISEHNRLYWYRQTLGQGPEFLTYFQNEAQLEKSRLLSDRFSAERPKGSFSTLEIQRTEQGDSAMYLCASSLDSGGAFIDTQYFGPGTRLTVL.

This chain uses TRBV3-1 (or the pseudogene TRBV3-2) with TRBJ2-1; perhaps TRBD2 as D (5 bases). CDR1 and CDR2 from the germline V gene are LGHDT and YNNKEL (reference sequence). The CDR3 sequence is 14 residues long. V was shortened by 2 bases and J by 7 bases, with 12 bases between the two germline ends. The CDR3 DNA reads TGTGCCAGCAGCCAACATCCTAGCATAAATGAGCAGTTCTTC. This sequence encodes CASSQHPSINEQFF.

The CDR3 nucleotides read TGCGCCAGCAGCCTACGAACAGGAGACGAAAAACTGTTTTTT. This translates into CASSLRTGDEKLFF. V gene TRBV4-1 combines with J gene TRBJ1-4, with D maybe TRBD1 (5 bases). This CDR3 is built from 14 residues. With 4 bases removed from V and 8 bases from J, the gap between germline ends came to 14 bases. Germline V gene sequence: CDR1 MGHRA, CDR2 YSYEKL.

The V gene is TRBV15, the J gene TRBJ2-7; 10 bases fit TRBD2. The CDR3 totals 15 residues. From germline, CDR1 is LNHNV and CDR2 YYDKDF (reference sequence). Trimming cost V 2 bases and J 2 bases; bases outside gene matches: 3. CDR3 residues: CATSRQSGGAYEQYF. The CDR3, as DNA: TGTGCCACCAGCAGACAGAGCGGGGGGGCCTACGAGCAGTACTTC.

This chain joins TRBV30 and TRBJ1-1; no definite D call. Per germline, CDR1 GTSNPN and CDR2 SVGIG (reference sequence). CDR3 length equals 13 residues. V was trimmed by 0 bases and J by 11 bases, leaving 16 bases between them. CDR3 sequence (DNA): TGTGCCTGGAGTGTAAAGTTAGGAGGGTTGGCTTTCTTT. Its protein product is CAWSVKLGGLAFF.

This clone was observed a single time. At one end, the junction sequence differs from germline, possibly due to a read error. The gene calls are TRBV7-7 and TRBJ1-3; D call uncertain. The CDR3 runs to 15 residues. The germline gives CDR1 SSHAT, CDR2 FNYEAQ (reference sequence). The CDR3 loop reads CASSLGRDPGNTIYF. CDR3 bases: TGTGCTAGCAGCTTAGGGAGAGACCCTGGAAACACCATATATTTT.

The CDR3 sequence: CASSQDLNRAGNTEAFF. CDR3 sequence (DNA): TGTGCCAGCAGCCAAGATCTAAACCGAGCTGGGAACACTGAAGCTTTCTTT. The chain combines TRBV3-1 (or the pseudogene TRBV3-2) with TRBJ1-1; D remains unclear. The CDR3 has 17 residues. The germline CDR1 and CDR2 sequences are LGHDT and YNNKEL (reference sequence). V lost 0 bases and J 1 base, leaving 15 bases between the germline ends.

CDR3 nucleotides: TGTGCCAGCAGCCAAGCCACGGGGGGGCCTGGGGCCAACGTCCTGACTTTC. This gives the protein CASSQATGGPGANVLTF. The chain uses TRBV4-2 and TRBJ2-6; 8 bases line up with TRBD2. The germline V gene encodes CDR1 LGHNA and CDR2 YNFKEQ. J lost 2 bases, V lost 1 base, and 4 bases had no gene match. The CDR3 sequence is 17 residues long.

The rearrangement joins TRBV6-5 to TRBJ1-6; D may be TRBD1 (5 bases). Germline V gene data show CDR1 as MNHEY and CDR2 as SVGAGI. The V gene lost 8 bases and the J gene lost 9 bases, with 20 bases spanning the gap. This CDR3 is built from 15 residues. CDR3 nucleotide sequence: TGTGCCAGCGGCACCACCGGTGTCAGGGTTTCACCCCTCCACTTT. Translating it yields CASGTTGVRVSPLHF.

The chain employs TRBV11-2 and TRBJ2-5; perhaps TRBD2 as D (7 bases). V gave up 5 bases and J gave up 2 bases, with 18 bases separating them. This CDR3 contains 16 residues. The germline CDR1 and CDR2 sequences are SGHAT and FQNNGV. This CDR3 reads CASSQLRGGAQETQYF. CDR3 in DNA: TGTGCCAGCAGCCAATTACGTGGGGGGGCACAAGAGACCCAGTACTTC.

This chain joins TRBV3-1 (or the pseudogene TRBV3-2) and TRBJ2-1, with 9 nucleotides matching TRBD2. The CDR3 is 15 residues long. Unmatched junction bases numbered 3, after V lost 0 bases and J lost 6 bases. Germline V lookup: CDR1 LGHDT, CDR2 YNNKEL (reference sequence). This CDR3 reads CASSQDGLATNEQFF. The CDR3 DNA reads as TGTGCCAGCAGCCAAGACGGACTAGCGACCAATGAGCAGTTCTTC.